A selection of T cell receptor beta chains follows, all from one sample in a study of Graves' ophthalmopathy and Graves' hyperthyroidism. One entry per CDR3 protein results from TCRdb running MiXCR on the multiplex PCR reads. This sample carries roughly 400,000 distinct CDR3 sequences, 15% to 20% of them seen once, and the ten largest clones take roughly 1.5%. The sample comprised peripheral blood. These receptors all come from a woman aged 18-29 years with Graves' ophthalmopathy. Both conserved end residues are part of each CDR3. Fields, in order: clone size, J gene, V gene, D gene, CDR3 length, CDR3 protein, CDR3 DNA. A D gene is named only where the DNA matches it firmly. Size tells how often a clone was seen (once, few, many) or the class of an expanded clone, and some rows leave it out.

clone_size: .; j_call: TRBJ1-5; v_call: TRBV7-2; d_call: .; cdr3_length: 12; cdr3_aa: CASSLLGGPQHF; cdr3_nt: TGTGCCAGCAGCCTCCTAGGAGGGCCCCAGCATTTT
clone_size: .; j_call: TRBJ2-5; v_call: TRBV12-3/TRBV12-4; d_call: TRBD2; cdr3_length: 17; cdr3_aa: CASSFRGTSERQETQYF; cdr3_nt: TGTGCCAGCAGTTTCCGAGGGACTAGCGAGAGACAAGAGACCCAGTACTTC
clone_size: .; j_call: TRBJ2-7; v_call: TRBV2; d_call: .; cdr3_length: 14; cdr3_aa: CASSEFEQAYEQYF; cdr3_nt: TGTGCCAGCAGTGAATTTGAACAGGCCTACGAGCAGTACTTC
clone_size: many; j_call: TRBJ2-5; v_call: TRBV27; d_call: TRBD2; cdr3_length: 13; cdr3_aa: CASSLGGVETQYF; cdr3_nt: TGTGCCAGCAGTCTTGGGGGGGTAGAGACCCAGTACTTC
clone_size: many; j_call: TRBJ2-5; v_call: TRBV7-2; d_call: .; cdr3_length: 14; cdr3_aa: CASSLDSSRETQYF; cdr3_nt: TGTGCCAGCAGCCTAGACAGTTCGAGAGAGACCCAGTACTTC
clone_size: many; j_call: TRBJ2-5; v_call: TRBV7-8; d_call: TRBD2; cdr3_length: 17; cdr3_aa: CASSLEGSGGYQETQYF; cdr3_nt: TGTGCCAGCAGCTTAGAAGGGTCGGGAGGGTACCAAGAGACCCAGTACTTC
clone_size: many; j_call: TRBJ2-7; v_call: TRBV6-6; d_call: .; cdr3_length: 13; cdr3_aa: CASKGTAAYEQYF; cdr3_nt: TGTGCCAGCAAAGGGACTGCCGCCTACGAGCAGTACTTC
clone_size: .; j_call: TRBJ1-1; v_call: TRBV24-1; d_call: .; cdr3_length: 14; cdr3_aa: CATSESTGSTEAFF; cdr3_nt: TGTGCCACCAGTGAAAGTACAGGAAGCACTGAAGCTTTCTTT
clone_size: many; j_call: TRBJ2-1; v_call: TRBV7-8; d_call: .; cdr3_length: 11; cdr3_aa: CASSLEMEEFF; cdr3_nt: TGTGCCAGCAGCTTAGAAATGGAGGAGTTCTTC
clone_size: many; j_call: TRBJ1-2; v_call: TRBV29-1; d_call: .; cdr3_length: 13; cdr3_aa: CSAWGRERDGYTF; cdr3_nt: TGCAGCGCCTGGGGCAGGGAGCGAGATGGCTACACCTTC
clone_size: many; j_call: TRBJ1-5; v_call: TRBV11-2; d_call: .; cdr3_length: 16; cdr3_aa: CASSLEPDRFNQPQHF; cdr3_nt: TGTGCCAGCAGCTTAGAACCTGACAGATTCAATCAGCCCCAGCATTTT
clone_size: few; j_call: TRBJ1-2; v_call: TRBV19; d_call: TRBD1; cdr3_length: 20; cdr3_aa: CAKKPKESTPIGGEGPGYTF; cdr3_nt: TGTGCCAAGAAACCCAAGGAATCAACCCCAATAGGGGGCGAGGGGCCTGGCTACACCTTC
clone_size: many; j_call: TRBJ2-6; v_call: TRBV6-2/TRBV6-3; d_call: TRBD1; cdr3_length: 18; cdr3_aa: CASSYKQGVSSGANVLTF; cdr3_nt: TGTGCCAGCAGTTACAAACAGGGGGTTAGCTCTGGGGCCAACGTCCTGACTTTC
clone_size: many; j_call: TRBJ2-3; v_call: TRBV6-2/TRBV6-3; d_call: TRBD2; cdr3_length: 18; cdr3_aa: CASRPGTSGGASTDTQYF; cdr3_nt: TGTGCCAGCCGACCCGGGACTAGCGGGGGGGCCTCAACAGATACGCAGTATTTT
clone_size: many; j_call: TRBJ1-2; v_call: TRBV2; d_call: .; cdr3_length: 13; cdr3_aa: CASSGARDQGYTF; cdr3_nt: TGTGCCAGCAGCGGTGCTCGGGACCAGGGCTACACCTTC
clone_size: many; j_call: TRBJ2-5; v_call: TRBV11-2; d_call: .; cdr3_length: 16; cdr3_aa: CASSIGGTRMQETQYF; cdr3_nt: TGTGCCAGCAGCATAGGGGGGACTCGAATGCAAGAGACCCAGTACTTC
clone_size: many; j_call: TRBJ1-1; v_call: TRBV19; d_call: .; cdr3_length: 13; cdr3_aa: CASSIDRRTEAFF; cdr3_nt: TGTGCCAGTAGTATAGACAGGAGGACTGAAGCTTTCTTT
clone_size: .; j_call: TRBJ2-4; v_call: TRBV9; d_call: .; cdr3_length: 13; cdr3_aa: CASTPPRGDIQYF; cdr3_nt: TGTGCCAGCACCCCCCCCCGTGGAGACATTCAGTACTTC
clone_size: many; j_call: TRBJ1-2; v_call: TRBV15; d_call: .; cdr3_length: 12; cdr3_aa: CATSRGDYGYTF; cdr3_nt: TGTGCCACCAGCAGAGGGGATTATGGCTACACCTTC
clone_size: .; j_call: TRBJ2-7; v_call: TRBV4-2; d_call: .; cdr3_length: 20; cdr3_aa: CASSQVSGPPRGPWIYEQYF; cdr3_nt: TGTGCCAGCAGCCAAGTAAGCGGGCCCCCCCGGGGACCGTGGATCTACGAGCAGTACTTC
clone_size: many; j_call: TRBJ2-2; v_call: TRBV6-1; d_call: TRBD2; cdr3_length: 15; cdr3_aa: CASRKTSANTGELFF; cdr3_nt: TGTGCCAGCAGAAAGACTAGCGCGAACACCGGGGAGCTGTTTTTT
clone_size: many; j_call: TRBJ1-2; v_call: TRBV5-5; d_call: .; cdr3_length: 14; cdr3_aa: CASSLKIGNYGYTF; cdr3_nt: TGTGCCAGCAGCTTGAAGATAGGGAACTATGGCTACACCTTC
clone_size: many; j_call: TRBJ2-7; v_call: TRBV30; d_call: .; cdr3_length: 15; cdr3_aa: CASTARGSAAYEQYF; cdr3_nt: TGTGCCTCGACAGCCCGGGGATCGGCCGCCTACGAGCAGTACTTC
clone_size: many; j_call: TRBJ2-5; v_call: TRBV6-5; d_call: .; cdr3_length: 13; cdr3_aa: CASMQGPSGTQYF; cdr3_nt: TGTGCCAGCATGCAGGGGCCCTCGGGGACCCAGTACTTC
clone_size: many; j_call: TRBJ1-5; v_call: TRBV27; d_call: .; cdr3_length: 13; cdr3_aa: CASSFGADQPQHF; cdr3_nt: TGTGCCAGCAGTTTTGGCGCGGATCAGCCCCAGCATTTT
clone_size: many; j_call: TRBJ2-7; v_call: TRBV2; d_call: TRBD2; cdr3_length: 14; cdr3_aa: CASRIGLAAYEQYF; cdr3_nt: TGTGCCAGCAGGATTGGACTAGCGGCCTACGAGCAGTACTTC
clone_size: many; j_call: TRBJ1-1; v_call: TRBV9; d_call: .; cdr3_length: 14; cdr3_aa: CASSVGSRNTEAFF; cdr3_nt: TGTGCCAGCAGCGTAGGATCGAGGAACACTGAAGCTTTCTTT
clone_size: many; j_call: TRBJ2-7; v_call: TRBV7-2; d_call: .; cdr3_length: 13; cdr3_aa: CASSLFGTYEQYF; cdr3_nt: TGTGCCAGCAGCTTGTTTGGGACCTACGAGCAGTACTTC
clone_size: few; j_call: TRBJ1-1; v_call: TRBV5-1; d_call: TRBD1; cdr3_length: 15; cdr3_aa: CASSWSGQGSTEAFF; cdr3_nt: TGCGCCAGCAGCTGGTCAGGACAGGGGAGCACTGAAGCTTTCTTT
clone_size: many; j_call: TRBJ2-7; v_call: TRBV6-4; d_call: TRBD2; cdr3_length: 17; cdr3_aa: CASSPTSGSSLFYEQYF; cdr3_nt: TGTGCCAGCAGTCCCACTAGCGGGAGCTCTCTTTTCTACGAGCAGTACTTC
clone_size: many; j_call: TRBJ1-5; v_call: TRBV2; d_call: TRBD1; cdr3_length: 16; cdr3_aa: CASSEVSGGLYQPQHF; cdr3_nt: TGTGCCAGCAGTGAAGTCTCAGGGGGCCTATATCAGCCCCAGCATTTT
clone_size: many; j_call: TRBJ2-7; v_call: TRBV12-3/TRBV12-4; d_call: .; cdr3_length: 14; cdr3_aa: CASSPDREGYEQYF; cdr3_nt: TGTGCCAGCAGCCCCGACAGGGAGGGCTACGAGCAGTACTTC
clone_size: .; j_call: TRBJ1-5; v_call: TRBV30; d_call: .; cdr3_length: 13; cdr3_aa: CAWSPRVNQPQHF; cdr3_nt: TGTGCCTGGAGTCCCAGGGTCAATCAGCCCCAGCATTTT
clone_size: .; j_call: TRBJ2-7; v_call: TRBV6-2/TRBV6-3; d_call: .; cdr3_length: 15; cdr3_aa: CASSYGPGVDYEQYF; cdr3_nt: TGTGCCAGCAGTTATGGGCCGGGAGTAGACTACGAGCAGTACTTC
clone_size: .; j_call: TRBJ1-5; v_call: TRBV29-1; d_call: TRBD1; cdr3_length: 14; cdr3_aa: CSASRGDRGQPQHF; cdr3_nt: TGCAGCGCCTCCCGGGGGGACAGGGGTCAGCCCCAGCATTTT
clone_size: many; j_call: TRBJ2-5; v_call: TRBV4-1; d_call: TRBD1; cdr3_length: 16; cdr3_aa: CASSQGQAREEETQYF; cdr3_nt: TGCGCCAGCAGCCAGGGACAGGCCCGAGAAGAGGAGACCCAGTACTTC
clone_size: .; j_call: TRBJ1-1; v_call: TRBV14; d_call: .; cdr3_length: 13; cdr3_aa: CASVIGKGTEAFF; cdr3_nt: TGTGCCAGCGTCATAGGGAAAGGGACTGAAGCTTTCTTT
clone_size: many; j_call: TRBJ2-5; v_call: TRBV18; d_call: TRBD1; cdr3_length: 14; cdr3_aa: CASSPQGQQETQYF; cdr3_nt: TGTGCCAGCTCACCACAGGGACAGCAAGAGACCCAGTACTTC
clone_size: many; j_call: TRBJ2-7; v_call: TRBV29-1; d_call: TRBD1; cdr3_length: 13; cdr3_aa: CSVEGQGGYEQYF; cdr3_nt: TGCAGCGTTGAGGGACAGGGAGGCTACGAGCAGTACTTC
clone_size: many; j_call: TRBJ2-7; v_call: TRBV18; d_call: .; cdr3_length: 14; cdr3_aa: CASSVTDGSYEQYF; cdr3_nt: TGTGCCAGCTCAGTCACTGACGGGTCCTACGAGCAGTACTTC
clone_size: .; j_call: TRBJ1-2; v_call: TRBV7-3; d_call: .; cdr3_length: 14; cdr3_aa: CASSLGGHYGNYTF; cdr3_nt: TGTGCCAGCAGCCTAGGGGGACATTACGGGAACTACACCTTC
clone_size: many; j_call: TRBJ2-5; v_call: TRBV7-6; d_call: .; cdr3_length: 14; cdr3_aa: CASSLAGLLGTQYF; cdr3_nt: TGTGCCAGCAGCTTAGCCGGACTCCTTGGGACCCAGTACTTC